Below are 8 T cell receptor beta chains sequenced from a single sample in a study of blood T cell repertoires in COVID-19. The protocol was immunoSEQ multiplex PCR, while the TCRdb copy is restricted to in-frame clones and leaves out a portion. The table lists approximately 290,000 clones, 80% to 90% of them singletons. The material sequenced was peripheral blood. The source of these receptors is a man aged 25 to 40 with acute or convalescent COVID-19.

The chain carries TRBV5-1 and TRBJ1-2; possible D gene TRBD1, 6 bases. Germline lookup yields CDR1 SGHRS and CDR2 YFSETQ. Trimming took 4 bases from V and 6 from J, leaving 10 bases between them. The CDR3 has 12 amino acids. CDR3 amino acids: CASSLQGNGYTF. The CDR3 DNA reads as TGCGCCAGCAGCCTACAGGGAAATGGCTACACCTTC. The full variable domain, with the rest looked up from reference TRBV5-1 and TRBJ1-2, is KAGVTQTPRYLIKTRGQQVTLSCSPISGHRSVSWYQQTPGQGLQFLFEYFSETQRNKGNFPGRFSGRQFSNSRSEMNVSTLELGDSALYLCASSLQGNGYTFGSGTRLTVV.

The V and J genes are TRBV10-2 and TRBJ1-1; 9 nucleotides match TRBD1. The CDR3 has 22 residues. The germline V gene has CDR1 WSHSY and CDR2 SAAADI. V shed 3 bases, J shed 0 bases, and the junction held 23 bases outside the gene matches. For the CDR3, the DNA is TGCGCCAGCAGTGACCCGGGACAGGGCAGTAGGATTAGTAAAGTAATGAACACTGAAGCTTTCTTT. As protein: CASSDPGQGSRISKVMNTEAFF.

This chain links TRBV7-9 with TRBJ1-2; 8 nucleotides align to TRBD1. The CDR3 sequence is 15 residues long. Trimming took 3 bases from V and 1 from J; bases not matched to a gene: 4. Germline V gene lookup returns CDR1 SEHNR and CDR2 FQNEAQ (reference sequence). As DNA, the CDR3 is TGTGCCAGCAGCTTCCCGACAGGGGATAACTATGGCTACACCTTC. Translation gives CASSFPTGDNYGYTF. The variable domain in full, with the rest retrieved from reference TRBV7-9 and TRBJ1-2, is DTGVSQNPRHKITKRGQNVTFRCDPISEHNRLYWYRQTLGQGPEFLTYFQNEAQLEKSRLLSDRFSAERPKGSFSTLEIQRTEQGDSAMYLCASSFPTGDNYGYTFGSGTRLTVV.

The J gene is TRBJ1-4, the V gene TRBV28; D is perhaps TRBD1 (6 bases). This CDR3 contains 15 residues. In germline, CDR1 is MDHEN, CDR2 SYDVKM. V lost 7 bases, J lost 3 bases, and 15 bases lay in between. CDR3 DNA sequence: TGTGCCAGCATCACAAGACAGGTCTCTAATGAAAAACTGTTTTTT. Encoded protein: CASITRQVSNEKLFF. Using reference TRBV28 and TRBJ1-4 for the parts outside the CDR3, the full variable domain is DVKVTQSSRYLVKRTGEKVFLECVQDMDHENMFWYRQDPGLGLRLIYFSYDVKMKEKGDIPEGYSVSREKKERFSLILESASTNQTSMYLCASITRQVSNEKLFFGSGTQLSVL.

The chain combines TRBV6-4 with TRBJ1-5, with a weak D call TRBD1 (5 bases). The V and J ends lost 4 bases and 5 bases respectively, with 12 bases between them. The CDR3 runs 14 residues. The germline V gene encodes CDR1 MRHNA and CDR2 SNTAGT. In nucleotides, the CDR3 is TGTGCCAGCAGTGGGCAGGGAGGGGATCAGCCCCAGCATTTT. Translating gives CASSGQGGDQPQHF.

The V call is TRBV5-1, the J call TRBJ1-1; weak D call: TRBD1 (6 bases). Trimming removed 3 bases from V and 0 bases from J, with 24 bases in between. The CDR3 sequence is 19 residues long. The V gene's germline CDR1 is SGHRS and CDR2 YFSETQ. As DNA, the CDR3 is TGCGCCAGCAGCTACGCAACGCCAGGGGTAGTAACGTTGAACACTGAAGCTTTCTTT. Translating gives CASSYATPGVVTLNTEAFF.

This chain connects TRBV11-2 to TRBJ1-4; 8 nucleotides agree with TRBD1. The ends lost 2 bases at V and 8 bases at J; junction bases unmatched: 10. Germline CDR1 SGHAT, CDR2 FQNNGV. The CDR3 consists of 16 residues. The CDR3 DNA follows: TGTGCCAGCAGCTTATATTTGGGGACAGGATCAGAAAAACTGTTTTTT. Translated, it gives CASSLYLGTGSEKLFF.

V and J are TRBV3-1 (or the pseudogene TRBV3-2) and TRBJ1-4, with a weak D call TRBD1 (5 bases). The CDR3 spans 13 residues. The V gene lost 8 bases and the J gene lost 0 bases, with 7 bases spanning the gap. In germline, CDR1 is LGHDT, CDR2 YNNKEL (reference sequence). In nucleotides, the CDR3 is TGTGCCAGCGGGGCTGCAACTAATGAAAAACTGTTTTTT. This codes for CASGAATNEKLFF.